Listed below are T cell receptor beta chains from one sample, sequenced in a study of control samples from healthy donors and cancer patients. Assay: immunoSEQ multiplex PCR; the TCRdb copy retains only in-frame clones and omits some. Among 95,000 to 150,000 clones, just over 90% were seen once, and the ten largest hold about 7.2%. Sequencing was performed on blood. The source is a woman between 18 and 30 years old in good health. The CDR3 runs from the conserved cysteine through the conserved F or W. The D gene is left open where the match is weak. Size is omitted from some rows. Given values are once, few, many or a class for expanded clones.

CDR3aa	CDR3nt	abundance	j_gene	v_gene	d_gene
CASSQYLVRDRVLVNEQYF	TGTGCCAGCAGCCAATACCTGGTAAGGGACAGGGTACTAGTTAACGAGCAGTACTTC	-	TRBJ2-7	TRBV11-2	TRBD1
CATSDPSGSEQFF	TGTGCCACCAGTGATCCTAGCGGGAGTGAGCAGTTCTTC	-	TRBJ2-1	TRBV24-1	TRBD2
CASTSRTGDYGYTF	TGTGCCAGCACCTCGAGGACAGGGGACTATGGCTACACCTTC	-	TRBJ1-2	TRBV3-1/TRBV3-2	TRBD1
CASSPPGNSNQPQHF	TGTGCCAGCTCACCTCCGGGGAATAGCAATCAGCCCCAGCATTTT	-	TRBJ1-5	TRBV18	-
CASSSGELFF	TGTGCCAGCAGCTCCGGGGAGCTGTTTTTT	-	TRBJ2-2	TRBV7-6	-
CASSPLGGSTDTQYF	TGTGCCAGCTCACCGCTAGGAGGGAGCACAGATACGCAGTATTTT	-	TRBJ2-3	TRBV18	-
CASSLASDGPYEQYF	TGTGCCAGCAGCTTGGCCTCGGACGGACCCTACGAGCAGTACTTC	-	TRBJ2-7	TRBV5-5	-
CASTLRQTETQYF	TGTGCCAGCACCCTCCGACAGACAGAGACCCAGTACTTC	-	TRBJ2-5	TRBV7-8	-
CASSLGGAGAREEFF	TGTGCCAGCAGCTTAGGCGGGGCGGGGGCTAGGGAAGAATTCTTC	-	TRBJ2-1	TRBV7-2	-
CASGFRIGAMDTQYF	TGTGCTAGTGGTTTTAGGATCGGGGCAATGGATACGCAGTATTTT	-	TRBJ2-3	TRBV12-5	-
CAISVVEGSPLHF	TGTGCCATCAGTGTTGTCGAGGGTTCACCCCTCCACTTT	-	TRBJ1-6	TRBV10-3	-
CASSNAPTDSNQPQHF	TGTGCCAGCAGTAACGCTCCGACAGATAGCAATCAGCCCCAGCATTTT	-	TRBJ1-5	TRBV2	-
CASSGDAGTQYF	TGTGCCAGCAGTGGGGACGCCGGGACCCAGTACTTC	once	TRBJ2-5	TRBV7-2	-
CASSLGGGGDGYTF	TGTGCCAGCAGCTTAGGCGGGGGTGGCGATGGCTACACCTTC	-	TRBJ1-2	TRBV7-9	-
CASTTYTRSGNTIYF	TGTGCCAGCACCACTTACACACGCTCTGGAAACACCATATATTTT	-	TRBJ1-3	TRBV6-5	-
CATSDKENKNYGYTF	TGTGCCACCAGCGATAAAGAGAACAAAAACTATGGCTACACCTTC	-	TRBJ1-2	TRBV15	-
CASRGNWARQETQYF	TGTGCCAGCAGGGGGAATTGGGCGCGACAAGAGACCCAGTACTTC	-	TRBJ2-5	TRBV27	-
CASSIGTGVGYEQYF	TGTGCCAGTAGTATCGGGACAGGGGTAGGGTACGAGCAGTACTTC	-	TRBJ2-7	TRBV19	TRBD1
CASSRPDRDQETQYF	TGTGCCAGCAGTAGACCGGACAGAGACCAAGAGACCCAGTACTTC	-	TRBJ2-5	TRBV2	-
CASSLSLRDRGEKLFF	TGTGCCAGCAGCTTATCCCTCCGGGACAGAGGAGAAAAACTGTTTTTT	once	TRBJ1-4	TRBV7-9	TRBD1
CASSPGGYARTSPNYGYTF	TGTGCCAGCTCACCAGGAGGTTATGCGAGGACCTCTCCGAACTATGGCTACACCTTC	once	TRBJ1-2	TRBV18	-
CATSRTGTYGYTF	TGTGCCACCAGCCGTACGGGAACGTATGGCTACACCTTC	-	TRBJ1-2	TRBV15	-
CASSGIYEQYF	TGTGCCAGCAGCGGGATATACGAGCAGTACTTC	-	TRBJ2-7	TRBV14	-
CASSRDTYYEQYF	TGTGCCAGCAGCCGGGACACCTACTACGAGCAGTACTTC	-	TRBJ2-7	TRBV3-1/TRBV3-2	-
CAWSTLAGGLTSYEQYF	TGTGCCTGGAGTACCTTAGCGGGAGGCCTCACCTCCTACGAGCAGTACTTC	-	TRBJ2-7	TRBV30	TRBD2
CASSPRGAYEQYF	TGTGCCAGCAGCCCTCGCGGGGCCTACGAGCAGTACTTC	-	TRBJ2-7	TRBV9	-
CASSPGTGVDTQYF	TGTGCCAGCTCACCCGGGACAGGGGTAGATACGCAGTATTTT	once	TRBJ2-3	TRBV18	TRBD1
CASSAARTGNTGELFF	TGTGCCAGCAGCGCCGCCCGGACAGGGAACACCGGGGAGCTGTTTTTT	-	TRBJ2-2	TRBV9	TRBD1
CASRGTGGNEKLFF	TGTGCCAGCAGGGGGACAGGGGGGAATGAAAAACTGTTTTTT	-	TRBJ1-4	TRBV7-8	TRBD1
CASSTSFRSYNSPLHF	TGTGCCAGTAGTACCAGCTTTAGGTCCTATAATTCACCCCTCCACTTT	-	TRBJ1-6	TRBV19	-
CASSQGGRQYSGELFF	TGTGCCAGCAGCCAAGGGGGCAGACAGTACAGCGGGGAGCTGTTTTTT	-	TRBJ2-2	TRBV3-1/TRBV3-2	-
CASSWDRPPQETQYF	TGCGCCAGCAGCTGGGACAGGCCCCCCCAAGAGACCCAGTACTTC	-	TRBJ2-5	TRBV5-1	TRBD1
CASRTGIGSEKLFF	TGTGCCAGCAGGACAGGGATTGGGAGTGAAAAACTGTTTTTT	-	TRBJ1-4	TRBV6-5	TRBD1
CASSRAYEQYF	TGTGCCAGCAGCCGCGCCTACGAGCAGTACTTC	few	TRBJ2-7	TRBV7-3	-
CASGRANTEAFF	TGTGCCAGCGGTAGGGCGAACACTGAAGCTTTCTTT	few	TRBJ1-1	TRBV12-3/TRBV12-4	-
CASSLGLGNTIYF	TGTGCCAGCAGCTTGGGACTTGGAAACACCATATATTTT	-	TRBJ1-3	TRBV7-3	-
CAWSVDRRSPLHF	TGTGCCTGGAGTGTCGACAGGCGATCACCCCTCCACTTT	-	TRBJ1-6	TRBV30	-
CASSLPGQAYSNQPQHF	TGTGCCAGCAGCCTACCGGGACAAGCTTATAGCAATCAGCCCCAGCATTTT	-	TRBJ1-5	TRBV28	-
CASSSDRLSSGNTIYF	TGTGCCAGCAGCTCCGATAGGCTGAGCTCTGGAAACACCATATATTTT	-	TRBJ1-3	TRBV7-2	-
CASSVGQGVHEQYF	TGTGCCAGCAGCGTCGGACAGGGGGTACACGAGCAGTACTTC	-	TRBJ2-7	TRBV7-7	TRBD1
CASSPKDVTQYF	TGTGCCAGCAGCCCAAAGGACGTTACGCAGTATTTT	-	TRBJ2-3	TRBV7-8	-
CASSPSGREKNSPLHF	TGTGCCAGCAGTCCTAGTGGCAGGGAGAAAAATTCACCCCTCCACTTT	-	TRBJ1-6	TRBV28	-
CASSSWRGINEQFF	TGTGCCAGCAGCTCCTGGCGGGGGATTAATGAGCAGTTCTTC	-	TRBJ2-1	TRBV28	TRBD2
CASSFSGGVKTGELFF	TGTGCCAGCAGCTTTAGCGGGGGAGTGAAAACCGGGGAGCTGTTTTTT	-	TRBJ2-2	TRBV7-2	TRBD2
CASSPEGGPTDTQYF	TGCGCCAGCAGCCCAGAAGGGGGCCCCACAGATACGCAGTATTTT	-	TRBJ2-3	TRBV5-1	TRBD1
CASSESFNEKLFF	TGTGCCAGCAGTGAATCATTTAATGAAAAACTGTTTTTT	-	TRBJ1-4	TRBV28	-
CASSLNPDSYEQYF	TGTGCCAGCAGTTTAAATCCGGACAGCTACGAGCAGTACTTT	-	TRBJ2-7	TRBV28	-
CASSIRDRGTGELFF	TGTGCCAGCAGTATCCGGGACAGGGGAACCGGGGAGCTGTTTTTT	-	TRBJ2-2	TRBV2	TRBD1
CASSQDVRAWTPLHF	TGCGCCAGCAGCCAAGATGTCCGGGCATGGACACCCCTCCACTTT	-	TRBJ1-6	TRBV4-3	-
CASSLPRTASGNTIYF	TGTGCCAGCAGCCTTCCCCGGACAGCCTCTGGAAACACCATATATTTT	few	TRBJ1-3	TRBV7-8	-
CASSPGTGTVEQYF	TGTGCCAGCAGCCCCGGGACAGGAACTGTCGAGCAGTACTTC	once	TRBJ2-7	TRBV5-4	TRBD1
CASSQTQNQPQHF	TGTGCCAGCAGTCAGACACAAAATCAGCCCCAGCATTTT	-	TRBJ1-5	TRBV12-3/TRBV12-4	-
CASSAAGGLSTDTQYF	TGTGCCAGCAGCGCAGCGGGGGGGCTTAGCACAGATACGCAGTATTTT	once	TRBJ2-3	TRBV9	TRBD2
CASSPDKINYNEQFF	TGTGCCAGCAGCCCGGACAAAATAAACTACAATGAGCAGTTCTTC	-	TRBJ2-1	TRBV28	-